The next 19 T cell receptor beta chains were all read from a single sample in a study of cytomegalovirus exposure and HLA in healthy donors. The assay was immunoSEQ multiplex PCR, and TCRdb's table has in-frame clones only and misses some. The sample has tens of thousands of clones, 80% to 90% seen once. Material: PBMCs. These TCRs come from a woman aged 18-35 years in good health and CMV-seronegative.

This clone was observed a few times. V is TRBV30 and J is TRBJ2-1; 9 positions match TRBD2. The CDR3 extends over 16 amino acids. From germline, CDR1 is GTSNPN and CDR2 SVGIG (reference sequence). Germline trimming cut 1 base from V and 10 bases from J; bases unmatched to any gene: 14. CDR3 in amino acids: CAWSALSGGVGWEQFF. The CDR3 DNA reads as TGTGCCTGGAGTGCCCTTAGCGGGGGCGTCGGGTGGGAGCAGTTCTTC.

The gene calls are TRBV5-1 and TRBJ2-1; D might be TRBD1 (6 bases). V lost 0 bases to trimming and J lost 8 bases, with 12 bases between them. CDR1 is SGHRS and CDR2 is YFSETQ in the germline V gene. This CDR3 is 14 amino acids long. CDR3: CASSLVLPGDEQFF. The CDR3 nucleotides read TGCGCCAGCAGCTTGGTCCTACCAGGGGATGAGCAGTTCTTC.

CDR3 DNA: TGTGCCAGCAGCTTACTCGCTAGCGGGATCTCCTACGAGCAGTACTTC. Translation: CASSLLASGISYEQYF. The J gene is TRBJ2-7, the V gene TRBV7-2; 9 bases are shared with TRBD2. The CDR3 contains 16 residues. CDR1 and CDR2 (germline): SGHTA, FQGNSA. The V and J ends lost 2 bases and 0 bases, in that order; junction bases with no gene match: 5.

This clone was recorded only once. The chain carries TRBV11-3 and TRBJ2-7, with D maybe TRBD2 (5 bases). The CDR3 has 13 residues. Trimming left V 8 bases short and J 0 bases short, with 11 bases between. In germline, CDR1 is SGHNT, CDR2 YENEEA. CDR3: CASASGSSYEQYF. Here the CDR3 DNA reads TGTGCCAGCGCCTCGGGAAGCTCCTACGAGCAGTACTTC.

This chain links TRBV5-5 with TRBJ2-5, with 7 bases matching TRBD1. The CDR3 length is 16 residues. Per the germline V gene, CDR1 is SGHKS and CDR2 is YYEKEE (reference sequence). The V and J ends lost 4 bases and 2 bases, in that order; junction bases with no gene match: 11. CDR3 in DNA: TGTGCCAGCAGCAGGTCCCCGGGACAGCATCAAGAGACCCAGTACTTC. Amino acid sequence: CASSRSPGQHQETQYF.

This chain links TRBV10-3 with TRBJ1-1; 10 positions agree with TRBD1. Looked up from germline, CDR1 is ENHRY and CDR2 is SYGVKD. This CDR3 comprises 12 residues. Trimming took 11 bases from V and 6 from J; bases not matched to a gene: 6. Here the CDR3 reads CASGQGDAEAFF. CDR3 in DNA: TGTGCCTCAGGACAGGGGGACGCTGAAGCTTTCTTT.

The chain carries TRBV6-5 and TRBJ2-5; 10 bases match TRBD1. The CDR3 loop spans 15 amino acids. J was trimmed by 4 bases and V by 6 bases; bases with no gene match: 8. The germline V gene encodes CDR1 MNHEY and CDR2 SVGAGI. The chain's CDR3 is CASSHRDRGGETQYF. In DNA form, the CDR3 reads TGTGCCAGCAGCCACCGGGACAGGGGAGGAGAGACCCAGTACTTC.

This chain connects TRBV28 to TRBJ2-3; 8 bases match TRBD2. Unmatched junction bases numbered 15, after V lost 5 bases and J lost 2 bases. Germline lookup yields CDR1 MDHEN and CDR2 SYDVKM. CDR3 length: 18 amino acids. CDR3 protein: CASSPGVAGRFFTDTQYF. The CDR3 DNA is TGTGCCAGCAGTCCTGGAGTAGCGGGGCGATTCTTCACAGATACGCAGTATTTT.

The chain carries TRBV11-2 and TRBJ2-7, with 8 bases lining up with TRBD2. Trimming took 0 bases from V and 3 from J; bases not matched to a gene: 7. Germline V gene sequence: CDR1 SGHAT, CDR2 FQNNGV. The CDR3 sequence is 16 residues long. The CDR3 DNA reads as TGTGCCAGCAGCTTAGATCGGCCTAGCGGGCGCTACGAGCAGTACTTC. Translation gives CASSLDRPSGRYEQYF. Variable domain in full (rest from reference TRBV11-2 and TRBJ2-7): EAGVAQSPRYKIIEKRQSVAFWCNPISGHATLYWYQQILGQGPKLLIQFQNNGVVDDSQLPKDRFSAERLKGVDSTLKIQPAKLEDSAVYLCASSLDRPSGRYEQYFGPGTRLTVT.

The DNA of the CDR3 is TGTGCCACCAGCAGAGATCAGGTAAATCAGCCCCAGCATTTT. Translation gives CATSRDQVNQPQHF. The chain combines TRBV15 with TRBJ1-5; D gene uncertain. CDR1 LNHNV and CDR2 YYDKDF come from the germline V gene (reference sequence). CDR3 length: 14 residues. Trimming took 0 bases from V and 4 from J, leaving 7 bases between them.

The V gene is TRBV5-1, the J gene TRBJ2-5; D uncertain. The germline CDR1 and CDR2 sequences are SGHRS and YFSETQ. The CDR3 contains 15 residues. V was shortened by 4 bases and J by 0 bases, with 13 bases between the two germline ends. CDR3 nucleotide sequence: TGCGCCAGCAGCCCGCAGTCAGTTAACCAAGAGACCCAGTACTTC. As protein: CASSPQSVNQETQYF.

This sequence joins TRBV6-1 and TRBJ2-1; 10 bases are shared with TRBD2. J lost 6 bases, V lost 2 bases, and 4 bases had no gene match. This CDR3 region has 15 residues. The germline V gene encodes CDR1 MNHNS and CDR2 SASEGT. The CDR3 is CASSERSGRVNEQFF. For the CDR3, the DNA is TGTGCCAGCAGTGAACGGAGCGGGAGGGTCAATGAGCAGTTCTTC.

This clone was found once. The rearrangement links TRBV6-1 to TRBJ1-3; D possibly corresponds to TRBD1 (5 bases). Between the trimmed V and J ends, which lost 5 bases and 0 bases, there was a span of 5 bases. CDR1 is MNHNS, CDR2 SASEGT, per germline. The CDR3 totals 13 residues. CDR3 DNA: TGTGCCAGCAGTAGGGGCTCTGGAAACACCATATATTTT. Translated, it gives CASSRGSGNTIYF.

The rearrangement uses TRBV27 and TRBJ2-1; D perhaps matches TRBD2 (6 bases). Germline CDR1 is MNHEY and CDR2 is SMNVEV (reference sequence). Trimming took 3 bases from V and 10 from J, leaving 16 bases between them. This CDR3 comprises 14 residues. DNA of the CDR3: TGTGCCAGCAGTTTTGGGTTTAGCGGTTGGGAGCAGTTCTTC. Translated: CASSFGFSGWEQFF.

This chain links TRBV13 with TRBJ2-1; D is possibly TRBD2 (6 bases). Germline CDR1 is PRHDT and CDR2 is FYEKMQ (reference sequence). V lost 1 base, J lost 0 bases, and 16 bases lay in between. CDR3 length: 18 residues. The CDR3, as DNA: TGTGCCAGCAGCTTAGAGGTAGGCGGGGCGAGCTCCTACAATGAGCAGTTCTTC. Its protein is CASSLEVGGASSYNEQFF. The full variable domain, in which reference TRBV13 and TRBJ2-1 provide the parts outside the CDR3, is AAGVIQSPRHLIKEKRETATLKCYPIPRHDTVYWYQQGPGQDPQFLISFYEKMQSDKGSIPDRFSAQQFSDYHSELNMSSLELGDSALYFCASSLEVGGASSYNEQFFGPGTRLTVL.

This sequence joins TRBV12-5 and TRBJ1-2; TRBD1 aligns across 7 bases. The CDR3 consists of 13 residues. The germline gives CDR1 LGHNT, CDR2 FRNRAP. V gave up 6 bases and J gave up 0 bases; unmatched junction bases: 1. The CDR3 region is CASGGTANYGYTF. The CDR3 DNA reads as TGTGCTAGTGGGGGGACAGCTAACTATGGCTACACCTTC.

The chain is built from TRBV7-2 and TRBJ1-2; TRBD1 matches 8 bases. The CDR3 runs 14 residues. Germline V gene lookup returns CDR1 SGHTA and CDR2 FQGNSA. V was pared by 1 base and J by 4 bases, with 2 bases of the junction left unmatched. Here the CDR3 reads CASSLGTGGYGYTF. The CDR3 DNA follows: TGTGCCAGCAGCTTAGGTACAGGGGGCTATGGCTACACCTTC.

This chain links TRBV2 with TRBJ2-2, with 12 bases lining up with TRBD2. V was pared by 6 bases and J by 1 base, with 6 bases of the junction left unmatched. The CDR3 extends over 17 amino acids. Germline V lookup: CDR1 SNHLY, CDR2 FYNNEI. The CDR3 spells CASRGGLAGRNTGELFF. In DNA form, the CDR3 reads TGTGCCAGCAGGGGCGGACTAGCGGGGCGGAACACCGGGGAGCTGTTTTTT.

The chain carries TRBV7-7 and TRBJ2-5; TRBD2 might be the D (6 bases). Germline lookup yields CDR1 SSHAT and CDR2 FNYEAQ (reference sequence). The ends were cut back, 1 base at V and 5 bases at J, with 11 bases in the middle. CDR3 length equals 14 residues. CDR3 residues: CASSLEAGQETQYF. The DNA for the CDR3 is TGTGCCAGCAGCTTAGAAGCGGGCCAGGAGACCCAGTACTTC.